This TCR beta chain was found in a study of T cell changes during pregnancy in multiple sclerosis. The assay was immunoSEQ multiplex PCR, and TCRdb's table has in-frame clones only and misses some. This table holds 32,000 or so clones, roughly 90% found once. Trimming left V 1 base short and J 5 bases short, with 12 bases between. Germline V gene data show CDR1 as LNHDA and CDR2 as SQIVND (reference sequence). The CDR3 totals 14 residues. This receptor was identified in a female donor with multiple sclerosis, enrolled in a pregnancy study. This material consisted of CD8+ T cells from peripheral blood mononuclear cells, taken in the first trimester of pregnancy. This chain links TRBV19 with TRBJ2-7; D possibly corresponds to TRBD2 (5 bases). CDR3 in amino acids: CASSIGKRADEQYF. DNA for the CDR3: TGTGCCAGTAGTATAGGGAAGAGGGCAGACGAGCAGTACTTC.